What follows are 13 T cell receptor beta chains derived from one specimen sequenced in a study of shared clonotypes between healthy human individuals. Measured with immunoSEQ multiplex PCR; TCRdb has only the in-frame clones, and not every one. The repertoire has some 2,100,000 clones, approximately 96% of them found once; the top ten carry less than 0.15%. Sequenced material: naive CD4+ T cells sorted from blood. As for subset: CD45RA+ positively selected. The receptors derive from a man aged 18-30 years in good health.

The CDR3 DNA is TGTGCCAGCTCACAGGGGGCGCGGACAGATACGCAGTATTTT. This sequence encodes CASSQGARTDTQYF. This rearrangement joins TRBV18 to TRBJ2-3; TRBD1 agrees at 7 bases. The CDR3 is 14 amino acids. CDR1 and CDR2 from the germline V gene are KGHSH and LQKENI. The junction had 4 bases not matched to a gene; V was cut back by 4 bases and J by 3 bases.

On this clone: This specimen includes other DNA sequences encoding the same CDR3. This rearrangement joins TRBV11-2 to TRBJ2-7, with 11 bases that match TRBD2. Germline V gene sequence: CDR1 SGHAT, CDR2 FQNNGV. V shed 5 bases, J shed 0 bases, and the junction held 3 bases outside the gene matches. This CDR3 region has 15 residues. The CDR3 nucleotides read TGTGCCAGCAGCCTCCTAGCGGGGGGCTCCTACGAGCAGTACTTC. Translating it yields CASSLLAGGSYEQYF.

On this clone itself: Other DNA sequences in the sample encode the same CDR3. The V and J genes are TRBV29-1 and TRBJ1-1; D perhaps matches TRBD1 (6 bases). CDR1 is SQVTM and CDR2 is ANQGSEA in the germline V gene. The CDR3 covers 12 residues. Between the trimmed V and J ends, which lost 6 bases and 5 bases, there was a span of 13 bases. The CDR3, as DNA: TGCAGCGTCGCCACAGGGCGTACTGAAGCTTTCTTT. This sequence encodes CSVATGRTEAFF.

V gene TRBV2 combines with J gene TRBJ1-4; D unresolved. Trimming removed 7 bases at V and 2 bases at J, with 20 bases between. CDR1 SNHLY and CDR2 FYNNEI come from the germline V gene. This CDR3 contains 17 residues. The CDR3 coding sequence is TGTGCCAGCACTCGCCTCCGGGGTCTGGGCACTAATGAAAAACTGTTTTTT. Residues: CASTRLRGLGTNEKLFF.

The chain combines TRBV18 with TRBJ2-7; 12 bases fit TRBD1. The CDR3 runs 16 residues. V lost 3 bases, J lost 2 bases, and 5 bases stayed unmatched. Germline CDR1 and CDR2: KGHSH and LQKENI. The CDR3 loop reads CASSPVGQGAAYEQYF. The CDR3 bases are TGTGCCAGCTCACCCGTGGGACAGGGGGCCGCCTACGAGCAGTACTTC.

This chain joins TRBV6-5 and TRBJ2-7; the D gene could be TRBD1 or TRBD2 (5 bases each). Trimming removed 6 bases at V and 2 bases at J, with 17 bases between. Germline CDR1 is MNHEY and CDR2 is SVGAGI. This CDR3 comprises 15 residues. CDR3 coding DNA: TGTGCCAGCAGCCCAGACCCGGGACGCCCCTACGAGCAGTACTTC. Amino acids: CASSPDPGRPYEQYF.

In the case of this clone: The identical CDR3 is also encoded by other nucleotide sequences in the sample. The rearrangement uses TRBV7-2 and TRBJ2-5; D gene ambiguous. This CDR3 has 12 amino acids. Trimming pared 0 bases from V and 6 bases from J, leaving 5 bases between. From germline, CDR1 is SGHTA and CDR2 FQGNSA. The CDR3 region is CASSLAGKTQYF. The CDR3 DNA is TGTGCCAGCAGCTTAGCTGGGAAGACCCAGTACTTC.

The rearrangement uses TRBV7-6 and TRBJ2-7; 8 nucleotides align to TRBD2. The CDR3 runs 15 residues. The junction had 5 bases not matched to a gene; V was cut back by 0 bases and J by 4 bases. Germline values: CDR1 SGHVS, CDR2 FNYEAQ. The CDR3 is CASSLASGSGYEQYF. In DNA, the CDR3 is TGTGCCAGCAGCTTAGCGAGCGGGAGTGGTTACGAGCAGTACTTC. Full variable domain (remainder filled in from reference TRBV7-6 and TRBJ2-7): GAGVSQSPRYKVTKRGQDVALRCDPISGHVSLYWYRQALGQGPEFLTYFNYEAQQDKSGLPNDRFSAERPEGSISTLTIQRTEQRDSAMYRCASSLASGSGYEQYFGPGTRLTVT.

The rearrangement links TRBV2 to TRBJ2-1, with 12 bases that match TRBD2. The germline CDR1 and CDR2 sequences are SNHLY and FYNNEI. The CDR3 is 15 amino acids. V was clipped by 2 bases and J by 4 bases; unmatched bases: 0. CDR3 sequence reads: CASSETSGRYNEQFF. DNA for the CDR3: TGTGCCAGCAGTGAAACTAGCGGGAGGTACAATGAGCAGTTCTTC.

The chain is built from TRBV4-1 and TRBJ2-1; D gene ambiguous. V was clipped by 1 base and J by 9 bases, with 13 bases between them. Germline loops: CDR1 MGHRA, CDR2 YSYEKL. The CDR3 has 14 residues. The CDR3 region is CASSQVASEVEQFF. The CDR3 region has the DNA TGCGCCAGCAGCCAAGTAGCAAGCGAGGTTGAGCAGTTCTTC.

Regarding this clone: Other DNA sequences in this specimen translate into the identical CDR3. This chain uses TRBV18 with TRBJ2-7; 10 nucleotides match TRBD2. The V gene end was trimmed by 0 bases and the J gene end by 4 bases; junction bases not matched to a gene: 0. CDR3 length equals 14 residues. The germline CDR1 and CDR2 sequences are KGHSH and LQKENI. The CDR3 loop reads CASSPPAGGYEQYF. The CDR3 DNA reads TGTGCCAGCTCACCACCAGCGGGAGGGTACGAGCAGTACTTC.

The chain joins TRBV20-1 to TRBJ2-7; D gene uncertain. The length of the CDR3 is 11 residues. V lost 0 bases and J lost 9, with 9 bases in between. Germline V gene data show CDR1 as DFQATT and CDR2 as SNEGSKA (reference sequence). The CDR3 sequence is CSARDFPGQYF. CDR3 in DNA: TGCAGTGCTAGAGATTTCCCCGGGCAGTACTTC.

The chain employs TRBV30 and TRBJ2-7, with a weak D call TRBD2 (5 bases). The V end was cut by 1 base, the J end by 3 bases, with 10 bases between. Germline V gene data show CDR1 as GTSNPN and CDR2 as SVGIG (reference sequence). The CDR3 is made up of 13 amino acids. Here the CDR3 reads CAWSAGRYYEQYF. Here the CDR3 DNA reads TGTGCCTGGAGTGCGGGGAGATACTACGAGCAGTACTTC. Combining the CDR3 with reference TRBV30 and TRBJ2-7 gives the whole variable domain SQTIHQWPATLVQPVGSPLSLECTVEGTSNPNLYWYRQAAGRGLQLLFYSVGIGQISSEVPQNLSASRPQDRQFILSSKKLLLSDSGFYLCAWSAGRYYEQYFGPGTRLTVT.